Presented here are 24 T cell receptor beta chains from one specimen sequenced in a study of blood T cell repertoires in COVID-19. The data were produced by immunoSEQ multiplex PCR, yet TCRdb's version contains in-frame clones alone and is incomplete. Of 270,000 or so clones listed, under 90% were seen once; the top ten hold around a tenth. The sequenced sample consisted of peripheral blood. The source of these receptors is a woman between 50 and 59 years old who had recovered from COVID-19.

This sequence joins TRBV7-2 and TRBJ1-1; TRBD1 aligns across 8 bases. The CDR3 loop spans 15 amino acids. The V and J ends lost 8 bases and 1 base, in that order; junction bases with no gene match: 9. Germline V gene sequence: CDR1 SGHTA, CDR2 FQGNSA. The CDR3 sequence is CASARLGTGNTEAFF. The CDR3 DNA follows: TGTGCCAGCGCACGCCTCGGGACAGGGAACACTGAAGCTTTCTTT.

This chain connects TRBV7-9 to TRBJ2-1; 7 nucleotides line up with TRBD1. The CDR3 runs 15 residues. Germline loops: CDR1 SEHNR, CDR2 FQNEAQ (reference sequence). V was clipped by 4 bases and J by 4 bases; unmatched bases: 7. The CDR3 DNA reads as TGTGCCAGCAGCTCCACAGGGGTGGGTTACAATGAGCAGTTCTTC. Amino acid sequence: CASSSTGVGYNEQFF. The variable domain in full, completed from reference TRBV7-9 and TRBJ2-1, reads DTGVSQNPRHKITKRGQNVTFRCDPISEHNRLYWYRQTLGQGPEFLTYFQNEAQLEKSRLLSDRFSAERPKGSFSTLEIQRTEQGDSAMYLCASSSTGVGYNEQFFGPGTRLTVL.

This clone has just a few counts. The chain combines TRBV28 with TRBJ1-6; the match to TRBD1 covers 11 bases. This CDR3 has 17 amino acids. V dropped 2 bases and J dropped 5; count of bases not matched to a gene: 5. Germline CDR1 MDHEN, CDR2 SYDVKM. The CDR3 sequence is CASSLVGQGAHNSPLHF. The CDR3 region has the DNA TGTGCCAGCAGTTTAGTCGGACAGGGGGCGCATAATTCACCCCTCCACTTT.

The chain combines TRBV4-1 with TRBJ2-3, with 12 bases identical to TRBD2. The CDR3 spans 16 residues. CDR1 MGHRA and CDR2 YSYEKL come from the germline V gene. With V trimmed by 8 bases and J by 4 bases, 10 bases remained unmatched. Written as DNA, the CDR3 is TGCGCCAGCTCGTCCTGGGCTAGCGGGGGGGCAGATACGCAGTATTTT. Encoded protein: CASSSWASGGADTQYF.

This rearrangement joins TRBV28 to TRBJ2-7; the D gene is possibly TRBD1 (5 bases). The CDR3 is made up of 13 amino acids. CDR1 is MDHEN, CDR2 SYDVKM, per germline. V was shortened by 1 base and J by 4 bases, with 8 bases between the two germline ends. The CDR3 here is CASSLYQGYEQYF. Written as DNA, the CDR3 is TGTGCCAGCAGTTTATATCAGGGTTACGAGCAGTACTTC.

This sequence joins TRBV19 and TRBJ2-7; 9 nucleotides line up with TRBD2. The V and J ends lost 5 bases and 6 bases, in that order; junction bases with no gene match: 8. CDR1 is LNHDA, CDR2 SQIVND, per germline (reference sequence). There are 14 residues in the CDR3. The CDR3 reads CASSPGTSRPEQYF. Written as DNA, the CDR3 is TGTGCCAGTAGTCCCGGGACTAGCCGTCCCGAGCAGTACTTC.

Turning to this clone: The same CDR3 can be traced to other DNA sequences in this sample. The V call is TRBV6-5, the J call TRBJ1-2, with a possible D match to TRBD1 (6 bases). Looked up from germline, CDR1 is MNHEY and CDR2 is SVGAGI. This CDR3 is built from 14 residues. The V and J ends lost 2 bases and 5 bases respectively, with 12 bases between them. The CDR3: CASSYRDRSYGYTF. The CDR3 DNA is TGTGCCAGCAGTTACCGTGACAGGTCATATGGCTACACCTTC.

The chain carries TRBV5-5 and TRBJ2-5, with 7 bases aligning to TRBD2. This CDR3 comprises 15 residues. Germline V CDR1 and CDR2: SGHKS, YYEKEE (reference sequence). With 1 base clipped from V and 5 bases from J, the junction kept 8 bases outside the gene matches. In nucleotides, the CDR3 is TGTGCCAGCAGCTTGATGCCGGGACTATGGGAGACCCAGTACTTC. As protein: CASSLMPGLWETQYF.

The chain has TRBV5-3 and TRBJ1-5; TRBD1 might be the D (5 bases). TRBV5-3 falls under the ORF class, with uncertain function. The CDR3 has 15 residues. Trimming shortened V by 1 base and J by 0 bases, and 8 bases separated the two germline ends. CDR3 region: CARSLSGDSNQPQHF. In DNA form, the CDR3 reads TGTGCCAGAAGCTTGTCGGGGGATAGCAATCAGCCCCAGCATTTT.

The chain is built from TRBV4-1 and TRBJ1-4; TRBD1 agrees at 12 bases. V shed 1 base, J shed 8 bases, and the junction held 5 bases outside the gene matches. Per the germline V gene, CDR1 is MGHRA and CDR2 is YSYEKL. The CDR3 has 16 amino acids. CDR3 nucleotides: TGCGCCAGCAGCCAAGCTGGAGGGACAGGGGGCGAAAAACTGTTTTTT. It is translated as CASSQAGGTGGEKLFF.

Regarding this clone: The identical CDR3 is also encoded by other nucleotide sequences in the sample. The rearrangement uses TRBV5-4 and TRBJ1-2; tentatively, D is TRBD1 (6 bases). Per the germline V gene, CDR1 is SGHNT and CDR2 is YYREEE (reference sequence). Deletions cut 4 bases from V and 2 bases from J, with 9 bases between. The CDR3 spans 13 residues. This CDR3 is CASSPDSNYGYTF. CDR3 nucleotides: TGTGCCAGCAGCCCGGACAGCAACTATGGCTACACCTTC.

The CDR3 protein is CASRTTGESNEQYF. As DNA, the CDR3 is TGTGCCAGCAGGACGACAGGGGAGAGTAACGAGCAGTACTTC. The chain carries TRBV28 and TRBJ2-7; 8 nucleotides line up with TRBD1. Germline assignment: CDR1 MDHEN and CDR2 SYDVKM. Germline trimming cut 6 bases from V and 5 bases from J; bases unmatched to any gene: 9. The CDR3 covers 14 residues.

The rearrangement links TRBV7-9 to TRBJ1-1; the D gene is possibly TRBD1 (5 bases). The CDR3 loop spans 17 amino acids. Per germline, CDR1 SEHNR and CDR2 FQNEAQ (reference sequence). Deletions cut 1 base from V and 2 bases from J, with 17 bases between. The CDR3 loop is CASSLGFSSRANTEAFF. The DNA for the CDR3 is TGTGCCAGCAGCTTAGGATTTAGTAGCAGGGCCAACACTGAAGCTTTCTTT.

In this sample, this clone turned up once. The CDR3 region is CASSPTHREGAKNIQYF. For the CDR3, the DNA is TGCGCCAGCAGCCCAACCCACAGGGAGGGAGCCAAAAACATTCAGTACTTC. The chain is built from TRBV5-1 and TRBJ2-4, with D possibly TRBD2 on 7 matching bases. The V gene's germline CDR1 is SGHRS and CDR2 YFSETQ. Trimming removed 4 bases from V and 0 bases from J, with 17 bases in between. The CDR3 loop spans 17 amino acids.

The rearrangement joins TRBV4-2 to TRBJ2-7; a weak D match, TRBD1 (5 bases). CDR3 length: 14 amino acids. Germline values: CDR1 LGHNA, CDR2 YNFKEQ. The ends were cut back, 1 base at V and 6 bases at J, with 13 bases in the middle. This CDR3 is CASSQVKGHPEQYF. The CDR3 DNA follows: TGTGCCAGCAGCCAAGTAAAGGGGCACCCCGAGCAGTACTTC.

The chain carries TRBV18 and TRBJ1-5; 9 nucleotides line up with TRBD1. Germline values: CDR1 KGHSH, CDR2 LQKENI. The CDR3 has 16 amino acids. Unmatched junction bases numbered 8, after V lost 2 bases and J lost 6 bases. CDR3 sequence (DNA): TGTGCCAGCTCACCAGAAACAGGGGGCTTAAGTCAGCCCCAGCATTTT. Amino acids: CASSPETGGLSQPQHF.

The chain combines TRBV7-2 with TRBJ1-5; a possible D gene is TRBD1 (6 bases). The germline gives CDR1 SGHTA, CDR2 FQGNSA. V was shortened by 5 bases and J by 4 bases, with 9 bases between the two germline ends. The CDR3 spans 13 residues. The CDR3 DNA reads as TGTGCCAGCAGCGTAACAGGGAATCAGCCCCAGCATTTT. This gives the protein CASSVTGNQPQHF.

The chain links TRBV12-1 to TRBJ2-7; the table's D call, TRBD2, has no DNA check behind it. TRBV12-1 is given as a pseudogene. The CDR3 totals 13 residues. In DNA form, the CDR3 reads TGTGCCAGCAGCTCCCCGCGGTGGAACGAGCAGTACTTC. Protein sequence: CASSSPRWNEQYF.

V gene TRBV2 combines with J gene TRBJ2-5, with 12 bases identical to TRBD1. The V segment lost 8 bases and the J segment 4 bases; nucleotides outside the gene matches: 8. The germline V gene has CDR1 SNHLY and CDR2 FYNNEI. The CDR3 extends over 15 amino acids. CDR3 DNA: TGTGCCAGCCGGGACAGGGGGCCTCCGGGAGAGACCCAGTACTTC. It yields the protein CASRDRGPPGETQYF. The variable domain in full, with the rest retrieved from reference TRBV2 and TRBJ2-5, is EPEVTQTPSHQVTQMGQEVILRCVPISNHLYFYWYRQILGQKVEFLVSFYNNEISEKSEIFDDQFSVERPDGSNFTLKIRSTKLEDSAMYFCASRDRGPPGETQYFGPGTRLLVL.

This clone has only one observation. The chain is built from TRBV5-1 and TRBJ2-2, with D possibly matching TRBD1 (6 bases). The CDR3 spans 13 residues. Germline V gives CDR1 SGHRS, CDR2 YFSETQ. V lost 5 bases and J 6 bases, leaving 11 bases between the germline ends. DNA for the CDR3: TGCGCCAGCAGTTTCCAGGGGTCCGGGGAGCTGTTTTTT. It specifies CASSFQGSGELFF.

V is TRBV9 and J is TRBJ2-1; D is possibly TRBD1 (6 bases). In germline, CDR1 is SGDLS, CDR2 YYNGEE. CDR3 length: 15 residues. The ends were cut back, 3 bases at V and 0 bases at J, with 10 bases in the middle. CDR3 region: CASSEAGDSYNEQFF. CDR3 sequence (DNA): TGTGCCAGCAGCGAGGCAGGGGACTCCTACAATGAGCAGTTCTTC.

The chain recombines TRBV10-2 with TRBJ1-1; no firm D call. Per the germline V gene, CDR1 is WSHSY and CDR2 is SAAADI. This CDR3 spans 14 amino acids. V was pared by 7 bases and J by 4 bases, with 16 bases between. In DNA, the CDR3 is TGCGCCAGCACCCCGCCTGGGTCGGGCACTGAAGCTTTCTTT. Translating it yields CASTPPGSGTEAFF.

This CDR3 reads CASSLNRGQSPLHF. CDR3 bases: TGTGCCAGCAGCTTGAATCGGGGACAGTCACCCCTCCACTTT. The V call is TRBV5-5, the J call TRBJ1-6, with 7 bases identical to TRBD1. V trimming: 1 base; J trimming: 10 bases; junction bases outside the gene matches: 5. Germline CDR1 is SGHKS and CDR2 is YYEKEE (reference sequence). This CDR3 is 14 amino acids long.

This chain joins TRBV5-1 and TRBJ2-6; TRBD1 matches 7 bases. CDR3 length: 16 residues. V shed 4 bases, J shed 1 base, and the junction held 5 bases outside the gene matches. Germline V gives CDR1 SGHRS, CDR2 YFSETQ. The CDR3 spells CASSPLTGSGANVLTF. The CDR3 DNA reads TGCGCCAGCAGCCCCCTGACAGGGTCTGGGGCCAACGTCCTGACTTTC.